This section outlines one T cell receptor beta chain sequence together with its context. Its antigen is undetermined. This CDR3 is 17 amino acids long. V shed 5 bases and J 3 bases; nucleotides not matched to a gene: 14. Per germline, CDR1 MNHEY and CDR2 SMNVEV (reference sequence). This specimen belongs to a study of cytomegalovirus exposure and HLA in healthy donors. Overall study: Earlier work reported 95 million to 130 million unique TCR beta sequences from some 180 million T cells.

Study results and caveats: In a later analysis, several top co-occurrence clusters appeared linked to parvovirus B19, influenza, CMV and Epstein-Barr virus.

PCR used 60 Vbeta primers and 13 Jbeta primers. Method: immunoSEQ multiplex PCR; TCRdb's copy keeps in-frame clones and lacks some. The table records almost 200,000 clones, roughly 72% of them present only once. Among the donors, all were healthy bone marrow donors. The specimen was PBMCs. The TCR sequence derives from a man between 25 and 39 years old in good health and CMV-seronegative. The chain employs TRBV27 and TRBJ1-1; TRBD1 aligns across 8 bases. CDR3 residues: CASSRKVTGAAHTEAFF. CDR3 bases: TGTGCCAGCAGTCGAAAAGTGACAGGGGCGGCGCACACTGAAGCTTTCTTT.